Presented here are 15 T cell receptor beta chains from one specimen sequenced in a study of blood T cell repertoires in COVID-19. TCRdb keeps only in-frame clones here, not all; method: immunoSEQ multiplex PCR. The sample includes around 300,000 clones, 90% of them seen just once. The sample was peripheral blood. The receptors here all came from a woman between 45 and 65 years old with COVID-19, enrolled during active disease.

The rearrangement links TRBV4-1 to TRBJ1-1, with 8 bases identical to TRBD1. Germline-derived CDR1 and CDR2 are MGHRA and YSYEKL. CDR3 size: 12 residues. Losses at the gene ends were 4 bases for V and 11 bases for J; bases not matched to a gene: 6. The CDR3 sequence is CASSLADRAAFF. The CDR3 bases are TGCGCCAGCAGCCTCGCGGACAGGGCTGCTTTCTTT.

The V and J genes are TRBV30 and TRBJ1-6; D possibly corresponds to TRBD1 (5 bases). Germline V CDR1 and CDR2: GTSNPN, SVGIG (reference sequence). V lost 2 bases to trimming and J lost 13 bases, with 21 bases between them. The CDR3 covers 15 residues. The CDR3: CAWSPLGRVGSPLHF. CDR3 nucleotides: TGTGCCTGGAGTCCGCTGGGGCGTGTCGGTTCCCCCCTCCACTTT.

This chain uses TRBV6-5 with TRBJ2-3, with 9 bases fitting TRBD2. Germline V gene lookup returns CDR1 MNHEY and CDR2 SVGAGI. The V gene end was trimmed by 5 bases and the J gene end by 3 bases; junction bases not matched to a gene: 6. The CDR3 sequence is 15 residues long. The CDR3 reads CASSTSGSLTDTQYF. The DNA for the CDR3 is TGTGCCAGCAGTACTAGCGGGTCATTGACAGATACGCAGTATTTT.

J is TRBJ2-7 and V is TRBV24-1, with D uncertain. The CDR3 sequence is 12 residues long. CDR1 and CDR2 (germline): KGHDR, SFDVKD. V lost 4 bases and J lost 7, with 10 bases in between. CDR3 loop: CATSDSAREQYF. For the CDR3, the DNA is TGTGCCACCAGTGACTCCGCCAGAGAGCAGTACTTC.

The rearrangement uses TRBV25-1 and TRBJ1-6, with D perhaps TRBD1 (5 bases). CDR1 and CDR2 (germline): MGHDK, SYGVNS. The CDR3 is 15 amino acids. V was pared by 1 base and J by 11 bases, with 15 bases between. The CDR3 region is CASSESAAGLPPLHF. CDR3 sequence (DNA): TGTGCCAGCAGTGAATCAGCTGCAGGGTTGCCACCCCTCCACTTT.

In its sample, this clone was seen a few times. The chain is built from TRBV7-9 and TRBJ1-1, with D hard to call. Looked up from germline, CDR1 is SEHNR and CDR2 is FQNEAQ (reference sequence). The CDR3 sequence is 14 residues long. The V and J ends lost 3 bases and 5 bases respectively, with 13 bases between them. Here the CDR3 DNA reads TGTGCCAGCAGCTTGGAGATTTCTCTAACTGAAGCTTTCTTT. Residues: CASSLEISLTEAFF.

This clone has just one count. The chain employs TRBV30 and TRBJ2-3, with TRBD2 matching over 13 bases. Germline V gene lookup returns CDR1 GTSNPN and CDR2 SVGIG (reference sequence). This CDR3 region has 14 residues. After removal of 8 bases from V and 5 bases from J, the junction contained 7 bases not matched to a gene. The CDR3 spells CAGSGLAGIDTQYF. CDR3 coding DNA: TGTGCCGGCTCGGGACTAGCGGGAATAGATACGCAGTATTTT.

V usage is TRBV15 and J usage is TRBJ2-7; TRBD1 matches at 10 bases. CDR3 length: 15 residues. With 2 bases clipped from V and 6 bases from J, the junction kept 7 bases outside the gene matches. The germline V gene encodes CDR1 LNHNV and CDR2 YYDKDF (reference sequence). The CDR3, as DNA: TGTGCCACCAGCAGACAGGAGGGACAGGGGAGCGAGCAGTACTTC. The encoded protein is CATSRQEGQGSEQYF.

As to this clone: Other nucleotide sequences in the sample specify the same CDR3. The chain uses TRBV6-5 and TRBJ1-1; TRBD1 aligns across 8 bases. After removal of 5 bases from V and 4 bases from J, the junction contained 3 bases not matched to a gene. This CDR3 has 13 residues. Per germline, CDR1 MNHEY and CDR2 SVGAGI. This chain's CDR3 is CASSRTGGTEAFF. CDR3 bases: TGTGCCAGCAGTAGAACAGGGGGCACTGAAGCTTTCTTT.

This clone has just a few counts. The chain has TRBV12-3 or TRBV12-4 and TRBJ1-5, with D perhaps matching TRBD1 (5 bases). This CDR3 has 13 amino acids. V was clipped by 5 bases and J by 7 bases, with 12 bases between them. The CDR3 loop reads CASSLQVEQPQHF. The CDR3 DNA is TGTGCCAGCAGTCTACAGGTGGAGCAGCCCCAGCATTTT.

The chain employs TRBV18 and TRBJ1-1; TRBD1 might be the D (5 bases). V lost 1 base to trimming and J lost 4 bases, with 10 bases between them. Looked up from germline, CDR1 is KGHSH and CDR2 is LQKENI. The CDR3 loop spans 14 amino acids. The CDR3 region is CASSPRAGITEAFF. CDR3 sequence (DNA): TGTGCCAGCTCACCACGGGCAGGGATCACTGAAGCTTTCTTT.

The V and J genes are TRBV6-5 and TRBJ1-1, with a tentative D call TRBD1 (5 bases). This CDR3 comprises 11 residues. Looked up from germline, CDR1 is MNHEY and CDR2 is SVGAGI. The V end was cut by 5 bases, the J end by 6 bases, with 7 bases between. In DNA, the CDR3 is TGTGCCAGCAGTAGGGGTTCTGAAGCTTTCTTT. Encoded protein: CASSRGSEAFF.

The chain couples TRBV3-1 (or the pseudogene TRBV3-2) to TRBJ1-1; 7 bases line up with TRBD1. Germline CDR1 LGHDT, CDR2 YNNKEL (reference sequence). The CDR3 contains 13 residues. V trimming: 4 bases; J trimming: 3 bases; junction bases outside the gene matches: 2. Written as DNA, the CDR3 is TGTGCCAGCAGCCTCGACAGGGACACTGAAGCTTTCTTT. Encoded protein: CASSLDRDTEAFF.

J is TRBJ1-4 and V is TRBV7-9; tentatively, D is TRBD1 (5 bases). Trimming pared 5 bases from V and 0 bases from J, leaving 10 bases between. Per germline, CDR1 SEHNR and CDR2 FQNEAQ (reference sequence). The CDR3 is made up of 15 amino acids. This CDR3 is CASSRDRTTNEKLFF. CDR3 nucleotide sequence: TGTGCCAGCAGCCGAGACAGAACAACTAATGAAAAACTGTTTTTT.

This chain's CDR3 is CASSPGAGGMNTEAFF. CDR3 DNA sequence: TGCGCCAGCAGCCCTGGGGCAGGGGGCATGAACACTGAAGCTTTCTTT. V is TRBV4-3 and J is TRBJ1-1; 8 nucleotides line up with TRBD1. The germline CDR1 and CDR2 sequences are LGHNA and YSLEER. CDR3 length: 16 residues. With 4 bases clipped from V and 0 bases from J, the junction kept 7 bases outside the gene matches.